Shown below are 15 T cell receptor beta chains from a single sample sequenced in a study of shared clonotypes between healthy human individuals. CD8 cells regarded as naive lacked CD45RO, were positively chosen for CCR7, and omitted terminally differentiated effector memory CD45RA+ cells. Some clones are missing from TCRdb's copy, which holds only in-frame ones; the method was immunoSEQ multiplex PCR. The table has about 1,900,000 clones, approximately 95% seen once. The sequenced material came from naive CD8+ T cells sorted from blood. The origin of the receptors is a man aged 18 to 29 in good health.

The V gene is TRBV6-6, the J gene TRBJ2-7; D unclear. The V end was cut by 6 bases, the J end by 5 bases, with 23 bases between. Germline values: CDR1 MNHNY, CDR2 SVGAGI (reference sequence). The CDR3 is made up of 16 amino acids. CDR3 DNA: TGTGCCAGCAGCCTCCTGACGCGTTCTTTTTTGGACGAGCAGTACTTC. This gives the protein CASSLLTRSFLDEQYF.

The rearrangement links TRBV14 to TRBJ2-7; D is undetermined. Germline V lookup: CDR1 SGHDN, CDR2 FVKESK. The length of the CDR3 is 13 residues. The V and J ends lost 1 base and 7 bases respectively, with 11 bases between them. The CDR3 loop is CASSQAYSGEQYF. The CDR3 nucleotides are TGTGCCAGCAGCCAAGCCTACAGTGGGGAGCAGTACTTC.

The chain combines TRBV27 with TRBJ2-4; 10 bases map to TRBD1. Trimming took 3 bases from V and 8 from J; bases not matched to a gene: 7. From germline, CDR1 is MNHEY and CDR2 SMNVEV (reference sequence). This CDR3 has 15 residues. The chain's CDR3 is CASSLTWDRGDIQYF. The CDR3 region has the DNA TGTGCCAGCAGTTTGACCTGGGACAGGGGTGACATTCAGTACTTC.

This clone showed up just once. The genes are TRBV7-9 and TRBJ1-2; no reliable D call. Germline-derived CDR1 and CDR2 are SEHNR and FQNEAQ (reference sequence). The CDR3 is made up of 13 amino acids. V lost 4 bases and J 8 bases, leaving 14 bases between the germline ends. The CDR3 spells CASSSPGLLGYTF. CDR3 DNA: TGTGCCAGCAGCTCTCCTGGACTGTTAGGCTACACCTTC.

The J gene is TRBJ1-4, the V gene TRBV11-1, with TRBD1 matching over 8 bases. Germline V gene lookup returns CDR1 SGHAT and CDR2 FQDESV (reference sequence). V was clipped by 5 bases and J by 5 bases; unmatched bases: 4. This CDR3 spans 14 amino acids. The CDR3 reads CASSPWTGNEKLFF. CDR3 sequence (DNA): TGTGCCAGCAGCCCCTGGACAGGGAATGAAAAACTGTTTTTT.

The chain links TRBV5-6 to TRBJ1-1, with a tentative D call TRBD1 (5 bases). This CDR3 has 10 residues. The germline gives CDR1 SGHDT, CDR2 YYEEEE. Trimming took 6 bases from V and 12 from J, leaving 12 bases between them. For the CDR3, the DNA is TGTGCCAGCACAGGACACTCCACTTTCTTT. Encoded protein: CASTGHSTFF.

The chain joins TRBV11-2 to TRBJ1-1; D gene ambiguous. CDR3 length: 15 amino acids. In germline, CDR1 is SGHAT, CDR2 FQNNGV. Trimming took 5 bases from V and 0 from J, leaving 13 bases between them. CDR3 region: CASSRPSALNTEAFF. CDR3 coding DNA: TGTGCCAGCAGCCGACCGTCAGCGTTGAACACTGAAGCTTTCTTT.

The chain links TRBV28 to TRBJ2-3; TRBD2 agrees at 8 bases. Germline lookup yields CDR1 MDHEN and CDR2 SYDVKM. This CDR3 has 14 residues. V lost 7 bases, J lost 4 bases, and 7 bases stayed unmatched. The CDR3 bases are TGTGCCAGCATTAGACGGGGGGGATCAGATACGCAGTATTTT. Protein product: CASIRRGGSDTQYF.

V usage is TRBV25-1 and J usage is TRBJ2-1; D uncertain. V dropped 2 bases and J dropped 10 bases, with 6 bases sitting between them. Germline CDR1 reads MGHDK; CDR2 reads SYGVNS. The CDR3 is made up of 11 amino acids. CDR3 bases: TGTGCCAGCAGTGAAGGGATCGAGCAGTTCTTC. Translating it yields CASSEGIEQFF. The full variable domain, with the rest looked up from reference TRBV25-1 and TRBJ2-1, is EADIYQTPRYLVIGTGKKITLECSQTMGHDKMYWYQQDPGMELHLIHYSYGVNSTEKGDLSSESTVSRIRTEHFPLTLESARPSHTSQYLCASSEGIEQFFGPGTRLTVL.

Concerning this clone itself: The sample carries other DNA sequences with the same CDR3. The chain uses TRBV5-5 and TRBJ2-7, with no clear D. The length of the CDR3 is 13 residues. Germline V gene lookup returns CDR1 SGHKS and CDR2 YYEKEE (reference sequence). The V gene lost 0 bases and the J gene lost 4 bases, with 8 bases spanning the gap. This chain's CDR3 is CASSLAGLYEQYF. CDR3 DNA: TGTGCCAGCAGCTTGGCGGGCCTATACGAGCAGTACTTC.

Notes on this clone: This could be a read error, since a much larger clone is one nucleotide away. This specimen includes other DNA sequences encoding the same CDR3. The chain's CDR3 is CASSLGGTGELFF. The CDR3 DNA reads as TGTGCCAGCAGCTTAGGGGGCACCGGGGAGCTGTTTTTT. The chain employs TRBV11-2 and TRBJ2-2; D not resolved. In germline, CDR1 is SGHAT, CDR2 FQNNGV. The CDR3 totals 13 residues. Trimming shortened V by 1 base and J by 4 bases, and 4 bases separated the two germline ends.

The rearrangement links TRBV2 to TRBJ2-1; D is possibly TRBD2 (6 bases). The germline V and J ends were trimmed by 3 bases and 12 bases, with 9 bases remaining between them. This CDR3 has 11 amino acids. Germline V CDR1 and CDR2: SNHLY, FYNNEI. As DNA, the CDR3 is TGTGCCAGCAGTGATCTGGGGGGGCAGTTCTTC. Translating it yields CASSDLGGQFF.

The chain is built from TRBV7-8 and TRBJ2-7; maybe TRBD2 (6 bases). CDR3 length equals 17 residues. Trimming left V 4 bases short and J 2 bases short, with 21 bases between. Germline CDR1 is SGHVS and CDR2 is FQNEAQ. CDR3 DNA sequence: TGTGCCAGCAGCTCGGAGGTGGGACTTTTGGTCACCTACGAGCAGTACTTC. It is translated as CASSSEVGLLVTYEQYF.

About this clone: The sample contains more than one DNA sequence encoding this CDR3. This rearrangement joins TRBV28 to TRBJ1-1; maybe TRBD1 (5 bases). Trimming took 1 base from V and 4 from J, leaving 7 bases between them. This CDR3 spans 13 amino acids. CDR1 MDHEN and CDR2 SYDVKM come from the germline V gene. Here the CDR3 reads CASSLSGGTEAFF. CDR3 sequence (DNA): TGTGCCAGCAGTTTATCCGGGGGCACTGAAGCTTTCTTT.

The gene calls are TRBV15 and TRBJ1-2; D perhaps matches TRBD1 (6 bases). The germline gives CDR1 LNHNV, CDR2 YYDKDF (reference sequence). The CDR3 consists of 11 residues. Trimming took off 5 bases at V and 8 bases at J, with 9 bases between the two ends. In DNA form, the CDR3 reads TGTGCCACCAGCGGGGGCTGGGGCTACACCTTC. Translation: CATSGGWGYTF.